This passage covers 21 T cell receptor beta chains from one sample sequenced in a study of regulatory T cells in long-lasting Graves disease. Time point specified: newly diagnosed GD, antithyroid drugs for less than 3 months. There was RNA extracted from PBMCs, and the TCR library was made from it. CDR3-region Arm-PCR and iRepertoire HTBI primers produced the TCR beta libraries. MiXCR, applied by TCRdb to the multiplex PCR reads, yields one record per CDR3 protein. The data contain about 440,000 distinct CDR3 sequences, about 16% of them singletons. The same data also contributed to another study, on T cells in Graves' hyperthyroidism and ophthalmopathy.

The sequencing here drew on peripheral blood mononuclear cells (PBMCs), taken at new diagnosis, from a patient treated with antithyroid drugs. These receptors were obtained from a woman aged 18 to 35 with Graves disease.

This clonotype was counted ten times or more. The chain combines TRBV28 with TRBJ1-2; possible D gene TRBD1, 5 bases. The CDR3 runs 12 residues. V lost 6 bases and J 5 bases, leaving 10 bases between the germline ends. CDR1 MDHEN and CDR2 SYDVKM come from the germline V gene. In DNA, the CDR3 is TGTGCCAGCAGCCAGACAGAGTATGGCTACACCTTC. Protein: CASSQTEYGYTF.

This clonotype was seen many times. V usage is TRBV28 and J usage is TRBJ2-1; D perhaps matches TRBD1 (6 bases). There are 15 residues in the CDR3. V dropped 0 bases and J dropped 5 bases, with 11 bases sitting between them. In germline, CDR1 is MDHEN, CDR2 SYDVKM. The DNA for the CDR3 is TGTGCCAGCAGTTTATGGAAAGACAGGCACAATGAGCAGTTCTTC. Translation: CASSLWKDRHNEQFF. The full variable domain, its missing parts supplied by reference TRBV28 and TRBJ2-1, is DVKVTQSSRYLVKRTGEKVFLECVQDMDHENMFWYRQDPGLGLRLIYFSYDVKMKEKGDIPEGYSVSREKKERFSLILESASTNQTSMYLCASSLWKDRHNEQFFGPGTRLTVL.

The chain employs TRBV19 and TRBJ1-2, with TRBD1 identical over 9 bases. Germline V gives CDR1 LNHDA, CDR2 SQIVND (reference sequence). CDR3 length: 13 residues. V was clipped by 10 bases and J by 2 bases; unmatched bases: 5. CDR3 sequence: CATWDRENYGYTF. The CDR3 DNA is TGTGCCACCTGGGACAGGGAGAACTATGGCTACACCTTC.

In this sample, this clonotype turned up a few times. A clone one base away is much larger, so this may be a read error. J is TRBJ2-1 and V is TRBV3-1, with unresolved D. This CDR3 spans 12 amino acids. Germline V lookup: CDR1 LGHDT, CDR2 YNNKEL (reference sequence). V was trimmed by 0 bases and J by 8 bases, leaving 5 bases between them. CDR3 DNA: TGTGCCAGCAGCCAAGAAGGCGATGAGCAGTTCTTC. Amino acids: CASSQEGDEQFF.

V and J are TRBV2 and TRBJ2-2; D may match TRBD1 or TRBD2 (6 bases each). Looked up from germline, CDR1 is SNHLY and CDR2 is FYNNEI. The CDR3 length is 15 residues. CDR3 sequence (DNA): TGTGCGACGCATTGGGGGGCCTCGAACACCGGGGAGCTGTTTTTT. This gives the protein CATHWGASNTGELFF.

This clonotype was detected ten times or more. The chain combines TRBV27 with TRBJ2-7; D gene uncertain. Looked up from germline, CDR1 is MNHEY and CDR2 is SMNVEV (reference sequence). This CDR3 is 13 amino acids long. Trimming removed 4 bases from V and 0 bases from J, with 7 bases in between. CDR3 sequence reads: CASSSRSSYEQYF. The DNA for the CDR3 is TGTGCCAGCAGTTCTCGCAGCTCCTACGAGCAGTACTTC.

In this sample, this clonotype turned up a few times. This chain joins TRBV7-9 and TRBJ1-5, with D uncertain. The germline V gene has CDR1 SEHNR and CDR2 FQNEAQ (reference sequence). The CDR3 loop spans 14 amino acids. Trimming took 4 bases from V and 3 from J, leaving 10 bases between them. The CDR3 here is CASSWDNLNQPQHF. CDR3 in DNA: TGTGCCAGCAGCTGGGATAACCTCAATCAGCCCCAGCATTTT.

This clonotype was detected ten times or more. The genes are TRBV28 and TRBJ1-5; D uncertain. The CDR3 spans 17 residues. Germline V lookup: CDR1 MDHEN, CDR2 SYDVKM. Deletions cut 3 bases from V and 3 bases from J, with 18 bases between. DNA for the CDR3: TGTGCCAGCAGTTTTCCGTACCCATGGCAGTTCAATCAGCCCCAGCATTTT. Translating gives CASSFPYPWQFNQPQHF.

Of note for this clonotype: This may come from a read error, since a much larger clone is one base off. V usage is TRBV6-1 and J usage is TRBJ2-1; tentatively, D is TRBD1 (5 bases). Germline assignment: CDR1 MNHNS and CDR2 SASEGT. V was cut by 6 bases and J by 4 bases, with 10 bases left in between. This CDR3 has 13 residues. CDR3 nucleotides: TGTGCCAGCAGGCTGGACAATTACAATGAGCAGTTCTTC. Translating gives CASRLDNYNEQFF.

This clonotype was seen many times. This CDR3 reads CASSPRVSGGSYNEQFF. CDR3 sequence (DNA): TGCGCCAGCAGCCCGCGGGTGAGCGGGGGCTCCTACAATGAGCAGTTCTTC. This chain links TRBV5-1 with TRBJ2-1; TRBD2 aligns across 8 bases. This CDR3 spans 17 amino acids. V lost 4 bases and J lost 0; bases outside the gene matches: 9. The germline V gene has CDR1 SGHRS and CDR2 YFSETQ.

There are a few counts of this clonotype. The rearrangement uses TRBV3-1 and TRBJ1-1, with 10 bases that match TRBD1. Unmatched junction bases numbered 5, after V lost 2 bases and J lost 8 bases. The CDR3 loop spans 14 amino acids. CDR1 and CDR2 from the germline V gene are LGHDT and YNNKEL (reference sequence). This chain's CDR3 is CASSQFTTGGEAFF. DNA for the CDR3: TGTGCCAGCAGCCAATTTACGACAGGGGGCGAAGCTTTCTTT.

This CDR3 is CASSEAGAMNTEAFF. In DNA form, the CDR3 reads TGTGCCAGCAGTGAGGCAGGGGCGATGAACACTGAAGCTTTCTTT. The chain recombines TRBV25-1 with TRBJ1-1; possibly TRBD1 for D (6 bases). The CDR3 is 15 amino acids. V was shortened by 3 bases and J by 0 bases, with 11 bases between the two germline ends. Germline CDR1 and CDR2: MGHDK and SYGVNS.

On this clonotype: A much larger clone lies a single base off, so this may be a read error. Written as DNA, the CDR3 is TGTGCCAGCAGCCAAAGGTTTCCCACCAGGGGTACGCAGTATTTT. Translated, it gives CASSQRFPTRGTQYF. J is TRBJ2-3 and V is TRBV7-3, with a possible D match to TRBD1 (6 bases). This CDR3 has 15 amino acids. The germline V gene encodes CDR1 SGHTA and CDR2 FQGTGA. Trimming took 5 bases from V and 8 from J, leaving 20 bases between them.

This clonotype was observed many times. The V call is TRBV28, the J call TRBJ1-1, with a possible D match to TRBD1 (5 bases). The germline gives CDR1 MDHEN, CDR2 SYDVKM. The CDR3 has 15 amino acids. Trimming shortened V by 7 bases and J by 1 base, and 16 bases separated the two germline ends. The CDR3 DNA reads TGTGCCAGCAACGGCGGACGGACACCGAACACTGAAGCTTTCTTT. Protein sequence: CASNGGRTPNTEAFF. The full variable domain, rest sourced from reference TRBV28 and TRBJ1-1, is DVKVTQSSRYLVKRTGEKVFLECVQDMDHENMFWYRQDPGLGLRLIYFSYDVKMKEKGDIPEGYSVSREKKERFSLILESASTNQTSMYLCASNGGRTPNTEAFFGQGTRLTVV.

The chain combines TRBV20-1 with TRBJ2-7; 7 bases match TRBD2. The CDR3 runs 13 residues. Germline V gene data show CDR1 as DFQATT and CDR2 as SNEGSKA (reference sequence). V dropped 8 bases and J dropped 6; count of bases not matched to a gene: 13. The CDR3 bases are TGCAGTCTCATAGATGGCCTAGCGGCCGAGCAGTACTTC. It specifies CSLIDGLAAEQYF.

This clonotype was observed many times. V usage is TRBV12-3 or TRBV12-4 and J usage is TRBJ1-4, with a tentative D call TRBD1 (5 bases). The CDR3 loop spans 14 amino acids. V was cut by 5 bases and J by 8 bases, with 15 bases left in between. CDR3 sequence (DNA): TGTGCCAGCAGTCCCAGGGACTCTGGGGAAAAACTGTTTTTT. This codes for CASSPRDSGEKLFF.

The chain employs TRBV5-1 and TRBJ2-1; 16 bases are shared with TRBD2. Trimming cost V 0 bases and J 6 bases; bases outside gene matches: 3. This CDR3 has 17 residues. Germline values: CDR1 SGHRS, CDR2 YFSETQ. The CDR3 loop is CASSLGGTSGRVNEQFF. The CDR3 bases are TGCGCCAGCAGCTTGGGGGGGACTAGCGGGAGGGTCAATGAGCAGTTCTTC.

This clonotype was seen many times. CDR3 sequence reads: CATSAADGGSNYGYTF. The CDR3 coding sequence is TGTGCCACCAGTGCCGCCGACGGGGGAAGCAACTATGGCTACACCTTC. V is TRBV24-1 and J is TRBJ1-2; D perhaps matches TRBD1 (5 bases). This CDR3 comprises 16 residues. Germline CDR1 KGHDR, CDR2 SFDVKD. V lost 5 bases and J lost 2, with 17 bases in between.

This clonotype was recorded at least ten times. The V call is TRBV2, the J call TRBJ2-7; maybe TRBD1 (6 bases). The CDR3 covers 14 residues. Trimming stripped 6 bases from V and 0 bases from J, with 12 bases between. The germline V gene encodes CDR1 SNHLY and CDR2 FYNNEI. The CDR3 DNA reads TGTGCCAGCAGAAGGACAGCTAGCTCCTACGAGCAGTACTTC. This encodes CASRRTASSYEQYF.

This clonotype was counted only a few times. The rearrangement joins TRBV28 to TRBJ1-5, with a weak D call TRBD1 (5 bases). V was clipped by 6 bases and J by 7 bases, with 13 bases between them. Germline V gene sequence: CDR1 MDHEN, CDR2 SYDVKM. The CDR3 loop spans 13 amino acids. The CDR3 bases are TGTGCCAGCAGCGTGACAGCTTTCCAGCCCCAGCATTTT. Its protein is CASSVTAFQPQHF.

This clonotype has a count of ten or more. The V gene is TRBV12-3 or TRBV12-4, the J gene TRBJ2-1; TRBD2 aligns across 9 bases. The CDR3 extends over 15 amino acids. V lost 3 bases, J lost 9 bases, and 9 bases stayed unmatched. The CDR3 loop is CASSFGAGGIAEQFF. The DNA for the CDR3 is TGTGCCAGCAGTTTTGGGGCGGGAGGGATAGCTGAGCAGTTCTTC.